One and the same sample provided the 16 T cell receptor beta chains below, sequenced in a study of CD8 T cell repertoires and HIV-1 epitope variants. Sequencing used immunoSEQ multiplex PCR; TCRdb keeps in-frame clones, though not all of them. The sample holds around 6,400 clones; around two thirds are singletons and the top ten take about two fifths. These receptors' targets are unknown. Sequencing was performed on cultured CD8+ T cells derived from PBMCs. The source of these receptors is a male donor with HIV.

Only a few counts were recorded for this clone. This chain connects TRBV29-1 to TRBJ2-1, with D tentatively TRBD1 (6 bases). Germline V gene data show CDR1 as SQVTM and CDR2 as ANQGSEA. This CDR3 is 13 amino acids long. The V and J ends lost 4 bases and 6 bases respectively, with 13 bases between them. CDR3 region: CSVVHRDGNEQFF. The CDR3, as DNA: TGCAGCGTTGTCCACAGGGACGGCAATGAGCAGTTCTTC.

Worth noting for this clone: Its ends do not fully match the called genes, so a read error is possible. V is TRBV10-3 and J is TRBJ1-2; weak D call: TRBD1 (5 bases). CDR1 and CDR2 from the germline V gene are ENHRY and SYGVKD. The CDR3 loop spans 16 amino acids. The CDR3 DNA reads TGTGCCAGCAGTATACGCCCGACAGATTTCGACTATGGCTACACCTTC. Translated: CASSIRPTDFDYGYTF.

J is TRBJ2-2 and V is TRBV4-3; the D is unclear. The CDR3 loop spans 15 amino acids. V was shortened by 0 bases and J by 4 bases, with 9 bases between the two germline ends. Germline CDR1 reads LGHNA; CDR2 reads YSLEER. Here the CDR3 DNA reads TGCGCCAGCAGCCAAGACAGACCGTTCACCGGGGAGCTGTTTTTT. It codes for CASSQDRPFTGELFF.

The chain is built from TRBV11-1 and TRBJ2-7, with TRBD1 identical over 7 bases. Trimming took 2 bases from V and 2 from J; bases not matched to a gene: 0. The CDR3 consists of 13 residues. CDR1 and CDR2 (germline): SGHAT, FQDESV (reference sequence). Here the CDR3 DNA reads TGTGCCAGCAGCTTACAGGGGGCCTACGAGCAGTACTTC. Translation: CASSLQGAYEQYF.

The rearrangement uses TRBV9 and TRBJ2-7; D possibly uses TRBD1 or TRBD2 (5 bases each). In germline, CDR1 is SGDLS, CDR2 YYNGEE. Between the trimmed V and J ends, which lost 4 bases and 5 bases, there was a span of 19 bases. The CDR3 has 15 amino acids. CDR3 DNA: TGTGCCAGCAGCCCCTCAGGGACCCCGAAGGACGAGCAGTACTTC. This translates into CASSPSGTPKDEQYF.

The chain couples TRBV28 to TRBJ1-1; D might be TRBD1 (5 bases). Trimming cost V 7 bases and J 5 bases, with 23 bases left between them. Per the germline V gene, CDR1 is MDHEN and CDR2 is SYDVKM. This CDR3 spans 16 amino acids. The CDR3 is CASTPRPQGEGTEAFF. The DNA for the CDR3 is TGTGCCAGCACTCCCCGTCCCCAGGGCGAGGGAACTGAAGCTTTCTTT.

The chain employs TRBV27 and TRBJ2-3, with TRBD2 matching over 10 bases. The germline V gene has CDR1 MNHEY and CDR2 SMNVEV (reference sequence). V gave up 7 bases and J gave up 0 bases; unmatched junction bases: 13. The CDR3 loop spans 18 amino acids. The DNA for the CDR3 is TGTGCCAGCACCCCGACCACGACTAGCGGGCGTAGCACAGATACGCAGTATTTT. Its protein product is CASTPTTTSGRSTDTQYF.

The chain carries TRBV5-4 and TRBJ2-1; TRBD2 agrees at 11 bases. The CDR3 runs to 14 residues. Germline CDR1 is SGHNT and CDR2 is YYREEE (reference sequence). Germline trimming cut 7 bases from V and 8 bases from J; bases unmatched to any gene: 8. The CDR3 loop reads CASYTSGGFYEQFF. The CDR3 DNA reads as TGTGCCAGCTACACTAGCGGGGGATTTTATGAGCAGTTCTTC.

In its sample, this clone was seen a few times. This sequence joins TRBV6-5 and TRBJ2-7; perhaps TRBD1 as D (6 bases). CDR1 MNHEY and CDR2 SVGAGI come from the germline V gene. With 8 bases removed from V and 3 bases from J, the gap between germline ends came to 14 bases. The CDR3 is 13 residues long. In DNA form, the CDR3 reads TGTGCCAGCGCTTACAGGGAAATCTACGAGCAGTACTTC. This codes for CASAYREIYEQYF.

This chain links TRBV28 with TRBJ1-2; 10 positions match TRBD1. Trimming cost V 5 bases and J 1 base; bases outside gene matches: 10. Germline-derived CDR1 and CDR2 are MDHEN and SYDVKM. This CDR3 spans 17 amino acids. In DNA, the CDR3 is TGTGCCAGCAGTCCTCCTAGGGACAGGGGCCTTAACTATGGCTACACCTTC. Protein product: CASSPPRDRGLNYGYTF.

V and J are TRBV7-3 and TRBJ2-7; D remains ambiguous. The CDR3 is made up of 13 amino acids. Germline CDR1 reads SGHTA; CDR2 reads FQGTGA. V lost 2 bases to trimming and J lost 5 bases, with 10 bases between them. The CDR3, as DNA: TGTGCCAGCAGCTTAGGCAGGATGAACGAGCAGTACTTC. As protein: CASSLGRMNEQYF. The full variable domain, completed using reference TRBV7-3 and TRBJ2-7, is GAGVSQTPSNKVTEKGKYVELRCDPISGHTALYWYRQSLGQGPEFLIYFQGTGAADDSGLPNDRFFAVRPEGSVSTLKIQRTERGDSAVYLCASSLGRMNEQYFGPGTRLTVT.

CDR3 DNA sequence: TGTGCCAGCAGCACCGGGCACAGGACAGATACGCAGTATTTT. This encodes CASSTGHRTDTQYF. This chain joins TRBV7-7 and TRBJ2-3; possibly TRBD1 for D (5 bases). Trimming took 5 bases from V and 3 from J, leaving 12 bases between them. Germline CDR1 SSHAT, CDR2 FNYEAQ (reference sequence). The CDR3 covers 14 residues.

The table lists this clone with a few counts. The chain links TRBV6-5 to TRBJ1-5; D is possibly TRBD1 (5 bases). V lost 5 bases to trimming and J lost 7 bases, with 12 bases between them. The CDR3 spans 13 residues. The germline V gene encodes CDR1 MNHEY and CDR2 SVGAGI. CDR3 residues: CASSQGFGQPQHF. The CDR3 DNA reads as TGTGCCAGCAGTCAGGGCTTCGGGCAGCCCCAGCATTTT.

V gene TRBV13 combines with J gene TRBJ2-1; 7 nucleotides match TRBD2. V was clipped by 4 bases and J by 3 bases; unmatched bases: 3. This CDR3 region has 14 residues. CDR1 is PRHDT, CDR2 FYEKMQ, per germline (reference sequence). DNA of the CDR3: TGTGCCAGCAGCTCCACTAGCGACTACAATGAGCAGTTCTTC. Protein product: CASSSTSDYNEQFF.

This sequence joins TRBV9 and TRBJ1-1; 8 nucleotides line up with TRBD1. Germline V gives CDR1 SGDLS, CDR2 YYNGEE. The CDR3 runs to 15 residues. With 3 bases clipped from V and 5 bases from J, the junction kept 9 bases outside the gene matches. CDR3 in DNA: TGTGCCAGCAGCGCGTCAGGGGGCTCGGGGACTGAAGCTTTCTTT. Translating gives CASSASGGSGTEAFF.

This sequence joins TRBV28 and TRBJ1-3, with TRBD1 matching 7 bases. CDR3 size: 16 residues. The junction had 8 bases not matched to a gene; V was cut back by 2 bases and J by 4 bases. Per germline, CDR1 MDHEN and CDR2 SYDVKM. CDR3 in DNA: TGTGCCAGCAGTTTAACTCTGACAGGGAGAGGAAACACCATATATTTT. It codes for CASSLTLTGRGNTIYF.